This paragraph reports one T cell receptor (beta chain). Its specific antigen is unknown. There are no base qualities to consult, and no much larger clone falls within one base. A distance of 16 bases separates the germline ends of V and J, which lose 1 base and 5 bases respectively. In the germline V gene, CDR1 corresponds to SGHRS and CDR2 to YFSETQ. Taken from cysteine to phenylalanine, the CDR3 has 16 residues. The entry retains the CDR3 DNA only, 48 bases that are in frame from base 1. Systemically healthy Caucasian individuals from Russia, some 36 in total and aged about 6 to 100 years, were included as donors. Around 10 milliliters of peripheral blood were drawn from each donor into EDTA-treated Vacutainer tubes. PBMCs were isolated by Ficoll-Paque density-gradient centrifugation, with at least 6 million obtained per sample. Trizol reagent was used to extract total RNA from PBMCs, with at least 6 micrograms per sample. For every donor, flow cytometry on a PBMC aliquot measured the percentage of naive CD45RAhigh/CD27high T cells.

This entry comes from a study of blood T cells in healthy people across ages (dated by TCRdb to about 2015). Turning to the overall study: Template switching captured roughly one uniquely barcoded TCR beta cDNA molecule per two T cells in model experiments. Using deep sequencing normalized with unique cDNA molecular identifiers, the study measured how TCR beta repertoire diversity changes with age. Donors were grouped into four age groups: young (average 16 years), middle-aged (39), aged (about 60) and long-lived (about 90). To avoid experimental bias, donors of different ages were distributed randomly across sequencing lanes. Using the same blood draw, the study looked at two additional independent replicas of 1 million unique cDNA reads for two donors, one aged 18 to 30 and the other aged 80 or older.

The method was 5' RACE. For sequencing, an Illumina HiSeq 2500 was employed. The second PCR ran for about 7 to 11 cycles and used a J-beta primer mix along with a sample-barcoded 5' primer. A unique molecular identifier was introduced onto each TCR beta cDNA molecule by a template-switch 5' adaptor carrying 12 random nucleotides. Each sample yielded at least 2.5 million CDR3-containing paired-end reads. First-strand cDNA synthesis was performed from all RNA using the Mint cDNA synthesis kit, with priming by a TRBC-specific oligonucleotide. All cDNA was treated with uracil-DNA glycosylase and then went through a first 18-cycle PCR with the universal primers M1SS and BC2_uni_R. On the study's bioinformatics: For normalization, 1 million high-quality reads were randomly selected from each sample, with every read carrying a distinct molecular identifier. Instead of being binned into consensus sequences, reads that shared molecular identifiers were thrown out. MiTCR, set to a Q25 quality threshold and the strictest error-elimination algorithm, was used for CDR3 identification, clonotype clustering and error correction. Lower-bound total TCR beta diversity was estimated with a nonparametric unseen species model using Euler transformation. TCRdb reanalyzed the raw reads on its own, using fastp at Q25 for trimming and MiXCR for clone calling, and kept in-frame beta chains. Records with the same CDR3 protein are collapsed into one entry carrying the most frequent genes and DNA. TCRdb assigned the V and J calls; the authors' analysis was not used. Across this sample there are 890,000 or so distinct CDR3 sequences, with under 80% seen only once. Roughly 26% of the sample goes to the ten largest clones.

On the study overall, not on this receptor specifically: Estimates of total diversity based on one million sequenced T cells were considered lower bounds and underestimates. The long-lived group showed more naive CD4+ T cells, fewer expanded clones and increased TCR diversity than the aged group, suggesting age selection. There was a strong correlation between observed TCR beta diversity and the percentage of naive T cells measured by flow cytometry. Since profiling was done on bulk unsorted PBMCs, naive and antigen-experienced compartments could not be conclusively compared. The CMV infection status of donors was not known, potentially confounding age-related changes in expanded clonotypes. Observed TCR beta diversity per million T cells fell roughly linearly with age, and a significant reduction was already apparent by age around 36.

The clonotype comes from a man younger than 45 in good health. The sample taken for sequencing was blood. This sequence uses TRBV5-1 and TRBJ2-1, with the D gene too uncertain to name. CDR3 region: CASSLNLVREDNEQFF. The DNA sequence is as follows: TGCGCCAGCAGCTTGAACCTGGTTAGAGAGGACAATGAGCAGTTCTTC.